This T cell receptor (beta chain) was captured by sequencing in a study of shared clonotypes between healthy human individuals. Study summary: Per donor, CD8 memory used one plate, CD8 naive used two, CD4 memory used three and CD4 naive used three.

Naive CD8 cells lacked CD45RO and underwent positive selection for CCR7, leaving out terminally differentiated effector memory CD45RA+ cells. The CDR3 has 14 residues. Per the germline V gene, CDR1 is SGDLS and CDR2 is YYNGEE. With regard to this clone: Mismatch with germline at one junction end may stem from a read error.

Measured with immunoSEQ multiplex PCR; TCRdb has only the in-frame clones, and not every one. The data hold over 2,000,000 clones, with around 93% observed a single time. The TCR sequence derives from a man aged 18-30 years in good health. Some clones in this sample may be carry-over from other donors' samples. The gene calls are TRBV9 and TRBJ2-3; D gene uncertain. The sequencing sample was made of naive CD8+ T cells from PBMCs. This chain's CDR3 is CASNVEGSTDTQYF. Written as DNA, the CDR3 is TGTGCCAGCAACGTAGAAGGAAGTACAGATACGCAGTATTTT. The full variable domain, its missing parts supplied by reference TRBV9 and TRBJ2-3, is DSGVTQTPKHLITATGQRVTLRCSPRSGDLSVYWYQQSLDQGLQFLIQYYNGEERAKGNILERFSAQQFPDLHSELNLSSLELGDSALYFCASNVEGSTDTQYFGPGTRLTVL.